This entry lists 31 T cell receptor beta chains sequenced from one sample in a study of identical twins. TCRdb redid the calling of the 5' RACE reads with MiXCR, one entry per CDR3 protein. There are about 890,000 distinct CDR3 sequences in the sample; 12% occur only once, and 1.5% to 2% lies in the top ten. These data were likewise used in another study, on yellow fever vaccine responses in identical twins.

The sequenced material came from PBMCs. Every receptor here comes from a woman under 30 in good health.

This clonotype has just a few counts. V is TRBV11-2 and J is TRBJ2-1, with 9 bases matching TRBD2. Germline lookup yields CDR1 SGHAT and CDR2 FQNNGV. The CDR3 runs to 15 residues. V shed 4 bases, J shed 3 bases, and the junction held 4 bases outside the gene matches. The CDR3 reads CASSWSGGLYNEQFF. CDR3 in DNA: TGTGCCAGCAGCTGGAGCGGGGGGCTCTACAATGAGCAGTTCTTC.

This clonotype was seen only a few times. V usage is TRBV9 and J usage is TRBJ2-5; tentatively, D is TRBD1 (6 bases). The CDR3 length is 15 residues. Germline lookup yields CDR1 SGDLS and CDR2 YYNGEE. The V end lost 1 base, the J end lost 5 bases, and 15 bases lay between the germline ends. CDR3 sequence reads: CASSVLTGSGETQYF. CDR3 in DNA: TGTGCCAGCAGCGTACTCACAGGGTCTGGGGAGACCCAGTACTTC.

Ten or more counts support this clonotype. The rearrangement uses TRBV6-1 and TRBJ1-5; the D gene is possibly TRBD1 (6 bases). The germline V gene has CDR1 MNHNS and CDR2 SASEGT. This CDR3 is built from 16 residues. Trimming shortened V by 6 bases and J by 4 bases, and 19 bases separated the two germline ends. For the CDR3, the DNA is TGTGCCAGCAGGGCTCTTAGCGGGGGGCCTAATCAGCCCCAGCATTTT. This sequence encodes CASRALSGGPNQPQHF.

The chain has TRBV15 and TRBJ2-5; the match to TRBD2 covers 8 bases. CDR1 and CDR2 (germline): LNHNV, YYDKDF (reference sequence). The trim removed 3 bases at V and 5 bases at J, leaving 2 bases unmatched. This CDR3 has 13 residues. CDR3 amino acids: CATSRTSAETQYF. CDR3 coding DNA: TGTGCCACCAGCAGGACTAGCGCTGAGACCCAGTACTTC.

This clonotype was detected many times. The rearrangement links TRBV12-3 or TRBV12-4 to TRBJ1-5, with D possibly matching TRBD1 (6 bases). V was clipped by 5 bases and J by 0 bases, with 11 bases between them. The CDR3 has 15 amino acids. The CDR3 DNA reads TGTGCCAGCAGTCGACAGGCAATTAGCAATCAGCCCCAGCATTTT. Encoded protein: CASSRQAISNQPQHF.

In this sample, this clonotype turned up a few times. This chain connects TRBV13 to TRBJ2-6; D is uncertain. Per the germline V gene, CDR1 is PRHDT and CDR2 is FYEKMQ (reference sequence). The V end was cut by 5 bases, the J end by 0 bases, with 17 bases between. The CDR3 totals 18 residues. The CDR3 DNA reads TGTGCCAGCAGCGCACGGACCCGACGGATCTCTGGGGCCAACGTCCTGACTTTC. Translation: CASSARTRRISGANVLTF.

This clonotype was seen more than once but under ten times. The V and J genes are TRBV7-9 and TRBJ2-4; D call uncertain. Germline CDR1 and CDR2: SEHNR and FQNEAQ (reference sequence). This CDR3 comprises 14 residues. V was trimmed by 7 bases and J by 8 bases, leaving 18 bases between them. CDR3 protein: CASTSPGAPDIQYF. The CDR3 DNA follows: TGTGCCAGCACCTCCCCAGGCGCGCCCGACATTCAGTACTTC.

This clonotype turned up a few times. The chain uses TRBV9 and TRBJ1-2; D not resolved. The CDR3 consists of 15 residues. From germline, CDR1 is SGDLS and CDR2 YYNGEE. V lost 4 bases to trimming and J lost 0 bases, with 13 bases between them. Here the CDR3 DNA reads TGTGCCAGCAGCCCCCGGCAAGACGCTAACTATGGCTACACCTTC. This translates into CASSPRQDANYGYTF.

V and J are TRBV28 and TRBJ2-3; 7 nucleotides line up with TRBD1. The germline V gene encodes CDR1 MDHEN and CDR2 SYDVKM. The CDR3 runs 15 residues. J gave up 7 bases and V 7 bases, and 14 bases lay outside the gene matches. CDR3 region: CASTSWTGKENTQYF. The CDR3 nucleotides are TGTGCCAGCACTTCTTGGACAGGAAAAGAGAATACGCAGTATTTT.

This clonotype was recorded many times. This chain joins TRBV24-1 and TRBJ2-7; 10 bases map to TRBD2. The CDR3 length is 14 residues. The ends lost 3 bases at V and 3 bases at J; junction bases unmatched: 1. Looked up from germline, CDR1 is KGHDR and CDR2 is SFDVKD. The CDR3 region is CATSDSGRGYEQYF. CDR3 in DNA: TGTGCCACCAGTGATAGCGGGAGGGGCTACGAGCAGTACTTC.

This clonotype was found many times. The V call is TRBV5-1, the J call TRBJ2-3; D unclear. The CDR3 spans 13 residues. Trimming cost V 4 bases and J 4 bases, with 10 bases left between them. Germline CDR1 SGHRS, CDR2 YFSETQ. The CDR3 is CASSVGAPDTQYF. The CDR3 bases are TGCGCCAGCAGCGTCGGAGCCCCAGATACGCAGTATTTT.

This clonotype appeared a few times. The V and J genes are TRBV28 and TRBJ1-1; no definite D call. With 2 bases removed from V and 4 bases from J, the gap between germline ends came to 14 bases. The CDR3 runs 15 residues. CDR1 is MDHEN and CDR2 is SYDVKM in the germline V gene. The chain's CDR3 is CASSLGRVASTEAFF. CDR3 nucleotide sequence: TGTGCCAGCAGTTTAGGTCGCGTGGCGAGCACTGAAGCTTTCTTT.

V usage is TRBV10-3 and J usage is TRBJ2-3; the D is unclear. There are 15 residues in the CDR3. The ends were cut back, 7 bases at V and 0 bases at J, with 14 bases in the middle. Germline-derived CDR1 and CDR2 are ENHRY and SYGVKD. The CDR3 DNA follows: TGTGCCATCAAAGACGGATCGGCTAGCACAGATACGCAGTATTTT. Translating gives CAIKDGSASTDTQYF.

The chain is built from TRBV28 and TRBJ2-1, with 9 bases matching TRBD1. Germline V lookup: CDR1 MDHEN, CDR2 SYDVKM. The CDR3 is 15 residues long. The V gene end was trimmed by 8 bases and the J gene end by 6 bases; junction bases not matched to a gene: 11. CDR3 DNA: TGTGCCAGCCCTGTTTGGGACAGGGAGTTCAATGAGCAGTTCTTC. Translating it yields CASPVWDREFNEQFF.

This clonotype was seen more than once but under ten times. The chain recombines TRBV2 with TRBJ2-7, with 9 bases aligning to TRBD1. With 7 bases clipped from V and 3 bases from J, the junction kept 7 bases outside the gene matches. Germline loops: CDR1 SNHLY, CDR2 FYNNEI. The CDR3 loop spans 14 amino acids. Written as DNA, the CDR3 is TGTGCCAGCAACCAACAGGGGGCTAACTACGAGCAGTACGTC. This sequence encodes CASNQQGANYEQYV.

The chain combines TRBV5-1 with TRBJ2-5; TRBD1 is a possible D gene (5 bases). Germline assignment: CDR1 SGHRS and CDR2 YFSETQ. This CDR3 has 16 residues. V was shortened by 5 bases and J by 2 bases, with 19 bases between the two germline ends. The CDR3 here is CASRPMEGAGQETQYF. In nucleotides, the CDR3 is TGCGCCAGCAGACCCATGGAAGGGGCAGGGCAAGAGACCCAGTACTTC.

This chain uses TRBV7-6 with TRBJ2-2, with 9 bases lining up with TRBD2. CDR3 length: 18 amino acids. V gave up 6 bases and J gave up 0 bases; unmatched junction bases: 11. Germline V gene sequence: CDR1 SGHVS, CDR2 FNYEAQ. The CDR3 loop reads CASSQFSGGPANTGELFF. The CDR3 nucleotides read TGTGCCAGCAGTCAATTTAGCGGGGGTCCCGCGAACACCGGGGAGCTGTTTTTT.

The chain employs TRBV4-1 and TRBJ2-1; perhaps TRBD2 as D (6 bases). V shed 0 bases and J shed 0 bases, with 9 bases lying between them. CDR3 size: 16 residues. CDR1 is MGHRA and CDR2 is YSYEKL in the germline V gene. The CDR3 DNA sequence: TGCGCCAGCAGCCAAGATAGCGGTGTCTCCTACAATGAGCAGTTCTTC. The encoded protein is CASSQDSGVSYNEQFF.

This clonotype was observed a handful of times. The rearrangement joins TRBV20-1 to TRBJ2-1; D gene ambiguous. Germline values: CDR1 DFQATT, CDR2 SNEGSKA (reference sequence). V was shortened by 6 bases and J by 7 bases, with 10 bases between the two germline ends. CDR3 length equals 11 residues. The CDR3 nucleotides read TGCAGTGCAGGAAGGGTAAATGAGCAGTTCTTC. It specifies CSAGRVNEQFF.

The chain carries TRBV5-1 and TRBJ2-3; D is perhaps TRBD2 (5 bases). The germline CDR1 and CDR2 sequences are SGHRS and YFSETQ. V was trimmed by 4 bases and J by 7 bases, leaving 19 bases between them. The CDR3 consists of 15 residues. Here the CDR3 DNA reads TGCGCCAGCAGCGCCCCGCGGGCCGGAAGCTATACGCAGTATTTT. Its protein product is CASSAPRAGSYTQYF.

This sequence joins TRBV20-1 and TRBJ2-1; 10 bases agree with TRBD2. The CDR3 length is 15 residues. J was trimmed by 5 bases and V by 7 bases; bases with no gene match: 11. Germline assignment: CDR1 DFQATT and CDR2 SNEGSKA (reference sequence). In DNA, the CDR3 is TGCAGTGGCGGGGCTAGCGGGGGCCTAAACAATGAGCAGTTCTTC. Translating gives CSGGASGGLNNEQFF.

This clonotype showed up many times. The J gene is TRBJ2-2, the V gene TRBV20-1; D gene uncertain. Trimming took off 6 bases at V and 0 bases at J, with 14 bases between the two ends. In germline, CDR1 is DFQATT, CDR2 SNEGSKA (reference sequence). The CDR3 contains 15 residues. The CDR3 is CSAPDTSPNTGELFF. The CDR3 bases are TGCAGTGCACCTGACACCTCTCCGAACACCGGGGAGCTGTTTTTT.

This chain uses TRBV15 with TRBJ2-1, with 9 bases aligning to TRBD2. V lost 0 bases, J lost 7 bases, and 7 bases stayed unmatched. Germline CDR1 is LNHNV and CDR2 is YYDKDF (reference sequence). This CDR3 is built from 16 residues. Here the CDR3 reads CATSREGRGGLNEQFF. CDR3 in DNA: TGTGCCACCAGCAGAGAGGGGCGGGGGGGCTTAAATGAGCAGTTCTTC. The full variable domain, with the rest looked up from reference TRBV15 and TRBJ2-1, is DAMVIQNPRYQVTQFGKPVTLSCSQTLNHNVMYWYQQKSSQAPKLLFHYYDKDFNNEADTPDNFQSRRPNTSFCFLDIRSPGLGDTAMYLCATSREGRGGLNEQFFGPGTRLTVL.

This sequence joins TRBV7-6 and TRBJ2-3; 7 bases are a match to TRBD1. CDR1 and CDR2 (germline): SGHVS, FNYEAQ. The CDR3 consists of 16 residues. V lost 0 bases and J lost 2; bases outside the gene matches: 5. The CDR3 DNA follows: TGTGCCAGCAGCTTAGCCGACAGGGTTATCACAGATACGCAGTATTTT. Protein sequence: CASSLADRVITDTQYF.

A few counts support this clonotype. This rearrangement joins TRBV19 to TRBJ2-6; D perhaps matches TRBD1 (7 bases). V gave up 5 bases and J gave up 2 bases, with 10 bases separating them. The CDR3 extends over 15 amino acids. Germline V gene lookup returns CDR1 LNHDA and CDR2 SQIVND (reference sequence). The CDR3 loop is CASSAGQPGANVLTF. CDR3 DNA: TGTGCCAGTAGTGCGGGACAGCCTGGGGCCAACGTCCTGACTTTC.

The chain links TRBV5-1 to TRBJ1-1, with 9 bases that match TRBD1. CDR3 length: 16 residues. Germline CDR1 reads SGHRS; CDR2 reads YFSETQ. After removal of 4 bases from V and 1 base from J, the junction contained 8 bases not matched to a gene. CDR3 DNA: TGCGCCAGCAGCCAACAGGGGGCCCTTACGAACACTGAAGCTTTCTTT. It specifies CASSQQGALTNTEAFF.

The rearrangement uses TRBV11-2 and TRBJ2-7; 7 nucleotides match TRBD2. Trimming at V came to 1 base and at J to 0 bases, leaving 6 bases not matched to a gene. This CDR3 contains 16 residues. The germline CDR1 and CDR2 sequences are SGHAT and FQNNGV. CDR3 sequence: CASSLVWRESSYEQYF. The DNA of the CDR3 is TGTGCCAGCAGCTTAGTCTGGCGGGAGAGCTCCTACGAGCAGTACTTC.

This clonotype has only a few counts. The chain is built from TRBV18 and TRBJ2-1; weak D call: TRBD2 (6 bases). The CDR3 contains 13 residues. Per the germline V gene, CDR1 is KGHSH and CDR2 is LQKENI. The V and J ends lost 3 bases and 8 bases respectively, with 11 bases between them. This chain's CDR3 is CASSPRLVDEQFF. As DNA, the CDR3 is TGTGCCAGCTCACCCAGACTAGTGGATGAGCAGTTCTTC.

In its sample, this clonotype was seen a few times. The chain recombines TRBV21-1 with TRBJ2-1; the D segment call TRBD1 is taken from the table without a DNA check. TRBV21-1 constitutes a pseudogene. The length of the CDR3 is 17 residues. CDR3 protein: CASSTRDRYLAYNEQFF. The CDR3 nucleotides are TGTGCCAGCAGCACCCGGGACAGGTATTTAGCTTACAATGAGCAGTTCTTC.

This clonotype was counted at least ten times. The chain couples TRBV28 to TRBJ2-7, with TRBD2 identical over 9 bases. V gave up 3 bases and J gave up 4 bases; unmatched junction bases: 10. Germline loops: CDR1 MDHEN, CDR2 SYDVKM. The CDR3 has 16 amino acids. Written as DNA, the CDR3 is TGTGCCAGCAGTTTCACTACTAGCGGGCCTGAATACGAGCAGTACTTC. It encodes CASSFTTSGPEYEQYF.

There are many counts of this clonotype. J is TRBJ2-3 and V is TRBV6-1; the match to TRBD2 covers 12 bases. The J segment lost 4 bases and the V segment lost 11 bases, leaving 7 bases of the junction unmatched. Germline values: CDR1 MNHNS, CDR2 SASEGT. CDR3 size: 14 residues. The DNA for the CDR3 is TGTGCCTCAAGACTAGCGGGAGAGGCAGATACGCAGTATTTT. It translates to CASRLAGEADTQYF.